This paragraph reports one T cell receptor (beta chain). The sample originates from a study of blood T cell repertoires in COVID-19. Across the whole study: Italy, Spain and the United States were the sources of the convalescent and acute COVID-19 samples. PBMCs, B-cell-depleted T cells, or T cells were the source of the cDNA or gDNA that made up the material.

Per the original methods: The authors estimated nucleated cell counts from reference gene primer amplification. Some clones are missing from TCRdb's copy, which holds only in-frame ones; the method was immunoSEQ multiplex PCR. That table supplies the V and J calls and clone size; D and trimming were determined from the DNA. The data show about 130,000 clones, approximately 80% seen once. Germline-derived CDR1 and CDR2 are KGHSH and LQKENI. With 4 bases removed from V and 7 bases from J, the gap between germline ends came to 20 bases. There are 16 residues in the CDR3. The clonotype comes from a woman in her forties or fifties with acute or convalescent COVID-19. The sequenced sample was peripheral blood. The J gene is TRBJ2-1, the V gene TRBV18, with D perhaps TRBD1 (7 bases). CDR3 sequence: CASSLLEGAPLNEQFF. Written as DNA, the CDR3 is TGTGCCAGCTCACTCCTGGAGGGGGCTCCTTTGAATGAGCAGTTCTTC.